These 27 T cell receptor beta chains share one sample of origin, sequenced in a study of cytomegalovirus exposure and HLA in healthy donors. PCR involved 60 Vbeta and 13 Jbeta primers. This table comes from immunoSEQ multiplex PCR, and its TCRdb copy is limited to in-frame clones, with some not included. Of roughly 78,000 clones in the sample, around 60% were seen once. The sample taken for sequencing was PBMCs. The receptors come from a man aged 25 to 45 in good health and CMV-seropositive.

Remarks on this clone: This sample also contains other DNA sequences that code for the same CDR3. The chain couples TRBV29-1 to TRBJ2-2; 7 bases fit TRBD2. With 3 bases clipped from V and 7 bases from J, the junction kept 2 bases outside the gene matches. The CDR3 consists of 12 residues. The germline CDR1 and CDR2 sequences are SQVTM and ANQGSEA. The CDR3 DNA reads as TGCAGCGTTGACGGGGGGAACGGGGAGCTGTTTTTT. This gives the protein CSVDGGNGELFF.

This clone has just a few counts. The chain combines TRBV11-2 with TRBJ2-2, with D perhaps matching TRBD2 (6 bases). Trimming stripped 5 bases from V and 2 bases from J, with 9 bases between. CDR3 length: 14 amino acids. CDR1 and CDR2 from the germline V gene are SGHAT and FQNNGV. CDR3 coding DNA: TGTGCCAGCAGCCCGACTAGAAACACCGGGGAGCTGTTTTTT. It translates to CASSPTRNTGELFF.

The chain recombines TRBV10-3 with TRBJ2-7; a possible D gene is TRBD2 (7 bases). Germline values: CDR1 ENHRY, CDR2 SYGVKD. Trimming took 4 bases from V and 4 from J, leaving 17 bases between them. This CDR3 comprises 15 residues. CDR3 coding DNA: TGTGCCATCAGTGGCCTTGCGGGGGCGGATTACGAGCAGTACTTC. This gives the protein CAISGLAGADYEQYF.

The genes are TRBV27 and TRBJ2-1; D possibly corresponds to TRBD2 (6 bases). Germline assignment: CDR1 MNHEY and CDR2 SMNVEV (reference sequence). The CDR3 loop spans 15 amino acids. V lost 0 bases and J 5 bases, leaving 11 bases between the germline ends. The CDR3 loop reads CASSLSGLQDNEQFF. The CDR3 DNA sequence: TGTGCCAGCAGTTTATCGGGACTGCAAGACAATGAGCAGTTCTTC.

CDR3 nucleotide sequence: TGCGCCAGCTCGGACAGGGTGTATGGCTACACCTTC. Translation: CASSDRVYGYTF. This chain uses TRBV5-1 with TRBJ1-2; 8 positions agree with TRBD1. This CDR3 is 12 amino acids long. Losses at the gene ends were 7 bases for V and 5 bases for J; bases not matched to a gene: 4. Germline CDR1 and CDR2: SGHRS and YFSETQ.

In this sample, this clone turned up once. The chain has TRBV7-6 and TRBJ1-3, with D tentatively TRBD1 (5 bases). This CDR3 has 14 residues. Trimming removed 5 bases at V and 8 bases at J, with 16 bases between. CDR1 and CDR2 from the germline V gene are SGHVS and FNYEAQ. Here the CDR3 DNA reads TGTGCCAGCAGCGCGCGGGACCGGGTCGACACCATATATTTT. This gives the protein CASSARDRVDTIYF.

This chain joins TRBV6-1 and TRBJ2-5, with TRBD2 matching over 14 bases. The CDR3 covers 15 residues. CDR1 is MNHNS and CDR2 is SASEGT in the germline V gene. Trimming removed 4 bases from V and 8 bases from J; junction bases left unmatched: 6. The CDR3 DNA reads TGTGCCAGCAGTGTAACGACTAGCGGGGGGGAAACCCAGTACTTC. It encodes CASSVTTSGGETQYF.

This clone was counted between two and nine times. The rearrangement uses TRBV10-3 and TRBJ1-4, with TRBD1 as a possible D gene (5 bases). This CDR3 is 13 amino acids long. Germline values: CDR1 ENHRY, CDR2 SYGVKD. V lost 4 bases and J lost 7, with 10 bases in between. The CDR3 DNA reads TGTGCCATCAGTGCAGGGCAGGGTGAAAAACTGTTTTTT. Residues: CAISAGQGEKLFF.

V is TRBV6-5 and J is TRBJ1-1, with TRBD1 as a possible D gene (5 bases). This CDR3 is built from 15 residues. CDR1 MNHEY and CDR2 SVGAGI come from the germline V gene. The germline V and J ends were trimmed by 0 bases and 1 base, with 9 bases remaining between them. The CDR3 spells CASSYSGGGNTEAFF. The CDR3, as DNA: TGTGCCAGCAGTTACTCGGGCGGGGGGAACACTGAAGCTTTCTTT.

The V call is TRBV6-1, the J call TRBJ2-1, with D possibly being TRBD1 (6 bases). The CDR3 has 17 residues. Germline lookup yields CDR1 MNHNS and CDR2 SASEGT. V lost 4 bases, J lost 0 bases, and 16 bases lay in between. The CDR3, as DNA: TGTGCCAGCAGTGTTGACAGGAAAAGGGACTCCTACAATGAGCAGTTCTTC. Translated: CASSVDRKRDSYNEQFF.

V and J are TRBV13 and TRBJ2-7; tentative D call: TRBD1 (6 bases). The V end lost 5 bases, the J end lost 5 bases, and 19 bases lay between the germline ends. The CDR3 contains 15 residues. Germline CDR1 PRHDT, CDR2 FYEKMQ (reference sequence). In DNA form, the CDR3 reads TGTGCCAGCAGCCGTGGGGGCAGGTCGGAAGACGAGCAGTACTTC. Translation: CASSRGGRSEDEQYF.

The V gene is TRBV7-3, the J gene TRBJ1-3; the match to TRBD1 covers 7 bases. The germline gives CDR1 SGHTA, CDR2 FQGTGA. V shed 4 bases, J shed 2 bases, and the junction held 8 bases outside the gene matches. The CDR3 is 16 amino acids. CDR3 amino acids: CASSSGGGQAGNTIYF. CDR3 coding DNA: TGTGCCAGCAGCTCCGGGGGAGGACAGGCTGGAAACACCATATATTTT.

The chain couples TRBV10-3 to TRBJ2-5; 10 bases are a match to TRBD2. The CDR3 extends over 16 amino acids. J lost 2 bases, V lost 4 bases, and 7 bases had no gene match. The V gene's germline CDR1 is ENHRY and CDR2 SYGVKD. CDR3 loop: CAISGNPTSGQETQYF. Written as DNA, the CDR3 is TGTGCCATCAGTGGAAACCCGACTAGCGGGCAAGAGACCCAGTACTTC.

The CDR3 spells CASSYSAARGSPLHF. For the CDR3, the DNA is TGTGCCAGCAGTTACTCGGCGGCGCGGGGGTCACCCCTCCACTTT. V and J are TRBV6-5 and TRBJ1-6, with D possibly being TRBD1 (5 bases). Germline V gene sequence: CDR1 MNHEY, CDR2 SVGAGI. V lost 0 bases to trimming and J lost 10 bases, with 13 bases between them. This CDR3 spans 15 amino acids.

The chain combines TRBV11-3 with TRBJ2-1; D is possibly TRBD2 (6 bases). Trimming left V 10 bases short and J 7 bases short, with 11 bases between. Germline lookup yields CDR1 SGHNT and CDR2 YENEEA. The CDR3 is made up of 11 amino acids. Here the CDR3 DNA reads TGTGCCACCGCTAGCGAGAATGAGCAGTTCTTC. Encoded protein: CATASENEQFF.

There are a few counts of this clone. The rearrangement uses TRBV6-1 and TRBJ2-5; TRBD2 is a possible D gene (6 bases). V shed 7 bases and J shed 8 bases, with 23 bases lying between them. Germline values: CDR1 MNHNS, CDR2 SASEGT. The CDR3 consists of 15 residues. CDR3 sequence reads: CASNLEAGRQVTQYF. CDR3 coding DNA: TGTGCCAGCAACCTAGAGGCGGGAAGGCAGGTCACCCAGTACTTC.

This rearrangement joins TRBV10-3 to TRBJ1-2; D is undetermined. Trimming shortened V by 0 bases and J by 7 bases, and 9 bases separated the two germline ends. Germline V gives CDR1 ENHRY, CDR2 SYGVKD. The CDR3 sequence is 13 residues long. CDR3 sequence (DNA): TGTGCCATCAGTGAGTCACCTCGGGGTGGCTACACCTTC. Encoded protein: CAISESPRGGYTF.

V is TRBV28 and J is TRBJ1-1; the D gene is possibly TRBD1 (6 bases). Trimming stripped 10 bases from V and 4 bases from J, with 13 bases between. CDR1 is MDHEN and CDR2 is SYDVKM in the germline V gene. The length of the CDR3 is 12 residues. CDR3 amino acids: CATGGLVTEAFF. The CDR3 nucleotides are TGTGCCACGGGGGGCTTGGTCACTGAAGCTTTCTTT.

The V gene is TRBV12-5, the J gene TRBJ1-5, with TRBD1 matching over 7 bases. From germline, CDR1 is LGHNT and CDR2 FRNRAP. The V gene end was trimmed by 1 base and the J gene end by 2 bases; junction bases not matched to a gene: 5. This CDR3 spans 16 amino acids. CDR3 nucleotide sequence: TGTGCTAGTGGTTTGGAGGCAGGGGGAGGCAATCAGCCCCAGCATTTT. This translates into CASGLEAGGGNQPQHF.

This clone was observed a few times. This sequence joins TRBV5-8 and TRBJ2-5; D may be TRBD1 (6 bases). The J call is uncertain, as TRBJ2-7 better fits the DNA end. The CDR3 loop spans 15 amino acids. Per the germline V gene, CDR1 is SGHTS and CDR2 is YDEGEE. In nucleotides, the CDR3 is TGTGCCAGCAGCTTACAGGGATCCCCCTCCTACGAGCAGTACTTC. Encoded protein: CASSLQGSPSYEQYF.

This clone was recorded once. The chain employs TRBV28 and TRBJ2-3, with D tentatively TRBD1 (5 bases). Germline V gives CDR1 MDHEN, CDR2 SYDVKM. The CDR3 contains 12 residues. Trimming removed 5 bases at V and 4 bases at J, with 7 bases between. The CDR3 sequence: CASSKGADTQYF. CDR3 DNA: TGTGCCAGCAGTAAAGGGGCAGATACGCAGTATTTT.

This clone was detected a few times. This chain links TRBV28 with TRBJ2-1; 14 bases fit TRBD2. This CDR3 is 14 amino acids long. Germline trimming cut 5 bases from V and 10 bases from J; bases unmatched to any gene: 4. Germline CDR1 reads MDHEN; CDR2 reads SYDVKM. In DNA form, the CDR3 reads TGTGCCAGCAGTCAAGGACTAGCGGGAGGCGAGCAGTTCTTC. It specifies CASSQGLAGGEQFF.

The rearrangement links TRBV7-9 to TRBJ1-5, with TRBD1 matching over 7 bases. The length of the CDR3 is 14 residues. CDR1 is SEHNR and CDR2 is FQNEAQ in the germline V gene (reference sequence). V gave up 4 bases and J gave up 9 bases; unmatched junction bases: 9. DNA of the CDR3: TGTGCCAGCAGCTCCGAGGGGGCCCTTCGGCCCCAGCATTTT. It codes for CASSSEGALRPQHF.

Turning to this clone: This sample also contains other DNA sequences that code for the same CDR3. The chain couples TRBV28 to TRBJ1-2; the D is unclear. Germline-derived CDR1 and CDR2 are MDHEN and SYDVKM. This CDR3 is built from 12 residues. Trimming took off 6 bases at V and 0 bases at J, with 5 bases between the two ends. The DNA for the CDR3 is TGTGCCAGCAGCCCTTCTAACTATGGCTACACCTTC. It specifies CASSPSNYGYTF.

The chain combines TRBV4-2 with TRBJ2-7; tentatively, D is TRBD2 (6 bases). The germline gives CDR1 LGHNA, CDR2 YNFKEQ. CDR3 length: 16 residues. The germline V and J ends were trimmed by 0 bases and 0 bases, with 12 bases remaining between them. CDR3 nucleotides: TGTGCCAGCAGCCAAGAATTCGGCGGGGCCTCCTACGAGCAGTACTTC. Its protein product is CASSQEFGGASYEQYF.

This clone was seen just once. The chain combines TRBV6-5 with TRBJ1-4, with 7 bases matching TRBD1. With V trimmed by 6 bases and J by 11 bases, 12 bases remained unmatched. The CDR3 is made up of 14 amino acids. The germline gives CDR1 MNHEY, CDR2 SVGAGI. CDR3 sequence (DNA): TGTGCCAGCAGCAAACAGGGGCTGACTGGTAAACTGTTTTTT. Its translation: CASSKQGLTGKLFF.

This clone occurred a few times. This chain uses TRBV7-6 with TRBJ2-5; tentatively, D is TRBD2 (6 bases). In germline, CDR1 is SGHVS, CDR2 FNYEAQ. Trimming left V 4 bases short and J 3 bases short, with 21 bases between. The CDR3 sequence is 17 residues long. The CDR3 DNA reads as TGTGCCAGCAGCTCCACCGCACTAGCCTTCCCTAAAGAGACCCAGTACTTC. This sequence encodes CASSSTALAFPKETQYF. The full variable domain, its missing parts supplied by reference TRBV7-6 and TRBJ2-5, is GAGVSQSPRYKVTKRGQDVALRCDPISGHVSLYWYRQALGQGPEFLTYFNYEAQQDKSGLPNDRFSAERPEGSISTLTIQRTEQRDSAMYRCASSSTALAFPKETQYFGPGTRLLVL.